These 17 T cell receptor beta chains were all obtained from the same sample, sequenced in a study of shared clonotypes between healthy human individuals (dated by TCRdb to 2018 to 2021). Libraries came from the immunoSEQ multiplex PCR assay. TCRdb re-hosts the immuneACCESS table, in-frame sequences only. Its copies lack some clones; in the studies checked, an unresolved V gene accounts for under half of them, and the cause for the rest is not known. The table for this sample lists some 1.4 million clones; 95% to 97% of them were counted only once. The leading ten clones occupy roughly 1.1% of the sample. Specimen: naive CD4+ T cells sorted from blood. The cell subset or site tag for this specimen amounts to: CD45RA+ positively selected. The receptor source for this set is a man aged 30 to 45 in good health.

The genes are TRBV5-4 and TRBJ2-3; 16 nucleotides match TRBD2. V shed 5 bases and J 4 bases; nucleotides not matched to a gene: 10. CDR1 is SGHNT, CDR2 YYREEE, per germline (reference sequence). The CDR3 runs 18 residues. The CDR3 nucleotides are TGTGCCAGCAGAAGAGCAACCGGGACTAGCGGGAGGGCAGATACGCAGTATTTT. As protein: CASRRATGTSGRADTQYF.

V is TRBV5-1 and J is TRBJ2-3; D might be TRBD1 (6 bases). V shed 0 bases and J shed 2 bases, with 13 bases lying between them. The CDR3 is 16 residues long. The germline CDR1 and CDR2 sequences are SGHRS and YFSETQ. DNA for the CDR3: TGCGCCAGCAGCTTGGGCAGGGGAAGGGCCACAGATACGCAGTATTTT. Amino acids: CASSLGRGRATDTQYF.

CDR3 nucleotide sequence: TGTGCCAGCAGTGAATTTCGGGGGCAGGCCTATGGCTACACCTTC. This gives the protein CASSEFRGQAYGYTF. The V and J genes are TRBV25-1 and TRBJ1-2; weak D call: TRBD1 (6 bases). V shed 1 base and J shed 4 bases, with 13 bases lying between them. CDR3 length: 15 residues. Germline V gives CDR1 MGHDK, CDR2 SYGVNS.

The chain employs TRBV18 and TRBJ2-3, with 7 bases fitting TRBD2. V dropped 5 bases and J dropped 11; count of bases not matched to a gene: 4. Germline V lookup: CDR1 KGHSH, CDR2 LQKENI. The CDR3 loop spans 11 amino acids. The chain's CDR3 is CASSSSGRQYF. CDR3 DNA: TGTGCCAGCTCAAGTAGCGGGCGGCAGTATTTT.

As regards this clone: The sample holds other DNA sequences that translate to the same CDR3. The chain employs TRBV11-2 and TRBJ2-5, with D uncertain. The germline V and J ends were trimmed by 3 bases and 1 base, with 6 bases remaining between them. CDR3 length: 13 amino acids. Germline CDR1 and CDR2: SGHAT and FQNNGV. The DNA of the CDR3 is TGTGCCAGCAGCTTTGGGGTCCAAGAGACCCAGTACTTC. It encodes CASSFGVQETQYF.

The chain uses TRBV29-1 and TRBJ2-2; D is perhaps TRBD1 or TRBD2 (6 bases each). The CDR3 sequence is 16 residues long. Germline assignment: CDR1 SQVTM and CDR2 ANQGSEA. Trimming took off 7 bases at V and 3 bases at J, with 21 bases between the two ends. The CDR3 coding sequence is TGCAGCGGGGGAAAGGGAGGAGGACAGTACACCGGGGAGCTGTTTTTT. It codes for CSGGKGGGQYTGELFF.

The rearrangement joins TRBV9 to TRBJ2-1, with D maybe TRBD1 (5 bases). This CDR3 is 12 amino acids long. Germline loops: CDR1 SGDLS, CDR2 YYNGEE. V was clipped by 4 bases and J by 6 bases, with 8 bases between them. The CDR3, as DNA: TGTGCCAGCAGCATCGACAGCAATGAGCAGTTCTTC. Amino acid sequence: CASSIDSNEQFF. Full variable domain (remainder filled in from reference TRBV9 and TRBJ2-1): DSGVTQTPKHLITATGQRVTLRCSPRSGDLSVYWYQQSLDQGLQFLIQYYNGEERAKGNILERFSAQQFPDLHSELNLSSLELGDSALYFCASSIDSNEQFFGPGTRLTVL.

A single count supports this clone. The V and J genes are TRBV7-2 and TRBJ2-3; D is perhaps TRBD2 (6 bases). Germline V gene sequence: CDR1 SGHTA, CDR2 FQGNSA. The CDR3 extends over 15 amino acids. V was shortened by 5 bases and J by 1 base, with 13 bases between the two germline ends. The CDR3 loop is CASSLTSRRTDTQYF. Written as DNA, the CDR3 is TGTGCCAGCAGCCTAACTAGCCGCCGCACAGATACGCAGTATTTT.

V and J are TRBV7-3 and TRBJ2-7, with D possibly matching TRBD1 (5 bases). CDR3 length: 14 amino acids. Germline V gene data show CDR1 as SGHTA and CDR2 as FQGTGA. Trimming pared 2 bases from V and 1 base from J, leaving 9 bases between. CDR3 residues: CASSLSGNSYEQYF. The DNA of the CDR3 is TGTGCCAGCAGCTTATCAGGGAATTCCTACGAGCAGTACTTC.

The gene calls are TRBV11-2 and TRBJ2-7; a weak D match, TRBD1 (5 bases). This CDR3 spans 12 amino acids. Germline V lookup: CDR1 SGHAT, CDR2 FQNNGV. Trimming removed 5 bases from V and 3 bases from J, with 8 bases in between. CDR3 sequence (DNA): TGTGCCAGCAGCCCGACAGACTACGAGCAGTACTTC. Amino acid sequence: CASSPTDYEQYF.

V gene TRBV5-1 combines with J gene TRBJ2-7; D perhaps matches TRBD2 (6 bases). Trimming pared 4 bases from V and 3 bases from J, leaving 11 bases between. In germline, CDR1 is SGHRS, CDR2 YFSETQ. The CDR3 covers 13 residues. The CDR3 sequence: CASSPLTSYEQYF. In DNA, the CDR3 is TGCGCCAGCAGCCCATTGACTAGCTACGAGCAGTACTTC.

V is TRBV9 and J is TRBJ2-1; D gene uncertain. Between the trimmed V and J ends, which lost 4 bases and 0 bases, there was a span of 20 bases. Looked up from germline, CDR1 is SGDLS and CDR2 is YYNGEE. The CDR3 runs to 18 residues. CDR3 DNA: TGTGCCAGCAGCCACCAATCGGACGTAATAAGCTCCTACAATGAGCAGTTCTTC. It codes for CASSHQSDVISSYNEQFF.

The chain combines TRBV10-2 with TRBJ2-1, with 9 positions matching TRBD1. Germline trimming cut 0 bases from V and 6 bases from J; bases unmatched to any gene: 6. Germline V CDR1 and CDR2: WSHSY, SAAADI. The CDR3 loop spans 16 amino acids. The DNA of the CDR3 is TGCGCCAGCAGTGAGTCCGGACAGGGGCTCTCCAATGAGCAGTTCTTC. Protein product: CASSESGQGLSNEQFF.

The J gene is TRBJ1-4, the V gene TRBV27; 9 bases map to TRBD1. Germline assignment: CDR1 MNHEY and CDR2 SMNVEV (reference sequence). The CDR3 has 15 amino acids. Trimming took 4 bases from V and 8 from J; bases not matched to a gene: 8. CDR3 region: CASSYLDRGREKLFF. CDR3 DNA sequence: TGTGCCAGCAGTTATTTGGACAGGGGAAGGGAAAAACTGTTTTTT.

The V call is TRBV7-2, the J call TRBJ2-3; TRBD2 matches at 9 bases. The J segment lost 5 bases and the V segment lost 3 bases, leaving 12 bases of the junction unmatched. The CDR3 totals 17 residues. CDR1 SGHTA and CDR2 FQGNSA come from the germline V gene. CDR3 nucleotide sequence: TGTGCCAGCAGCTTGCGCCCTAGCGGGATCGGGATAGATACGCAGTATTTT. Its protein product is CASSLRPSGIGIDTQYF.

The chain is built from TRBV7-8 and TRBJ1-5, with D tentatively TRBD1 (5 bases). The CDR3 runs 15 residues. V was shortened by 5 bases and J by 0 bases, with 11 bases between the two germline ends. In germline, CDR1 is SGHVS, CDR2 FQNEAQ. The CDR3, as DNA: TGTGCCAGCAGCCTCCAGGGTTATAGCAATCAGCCCCAGCATTTT. The encoded protein is CASSLQGYSNQPQHF.

The V call is TRBV6-6, the J call TRBJ1-5; no definite D call. CDR1 and CDR2 from the germline V gene are MNHNY and SVGAGI (reference sequence). CDR3 length equals 12 residues. V lost 6 bases and J 7 bases, leaving 10 bases between the germline ends. DNA for the CDR3: TGTGCCAGCAGCCAATCGGGGCAGCCCCAGCATTTT. This sequence encodes CASSQSGQPQHF.